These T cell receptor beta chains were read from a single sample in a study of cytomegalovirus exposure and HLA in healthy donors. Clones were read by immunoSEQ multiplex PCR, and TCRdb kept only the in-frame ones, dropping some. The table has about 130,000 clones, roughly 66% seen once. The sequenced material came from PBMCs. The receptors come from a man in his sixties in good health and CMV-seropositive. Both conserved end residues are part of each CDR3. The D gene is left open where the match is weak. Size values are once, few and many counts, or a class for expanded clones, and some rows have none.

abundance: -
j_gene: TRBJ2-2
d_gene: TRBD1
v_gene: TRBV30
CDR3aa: CAWTNRGTGELFF
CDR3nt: TGTGCCTGGACGAACAGGGGAACCGGGGAGCTGTTTTTT

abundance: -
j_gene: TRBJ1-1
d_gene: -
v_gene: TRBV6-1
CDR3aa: CASSSTHTEAFF
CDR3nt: TGTGCCAGCAGTTCTACCCACACTGAAGCTTTCTTT

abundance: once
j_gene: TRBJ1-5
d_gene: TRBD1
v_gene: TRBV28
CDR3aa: CASNWGQDYQPQHF
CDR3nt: TGTGCCAGCAATTGGGGACAGGACTATCAGCCCCAGCATTTT

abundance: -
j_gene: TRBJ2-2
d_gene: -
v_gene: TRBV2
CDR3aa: CASSDYLRAGELFF
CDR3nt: TGTGCCAGCAGTGATTATCTGAGGGCCGGGGAGCTGTTTTTT

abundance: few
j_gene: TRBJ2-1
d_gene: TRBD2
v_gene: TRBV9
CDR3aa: CASSVVAGLSHEQFF
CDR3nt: TGTGCCAGCAGCGTAGTAGCGGGGTTATCCCATGAGCAGTTCTTC

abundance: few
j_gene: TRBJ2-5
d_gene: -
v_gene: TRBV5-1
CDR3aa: CASSTQETQYF
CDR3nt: TGCGCCAGCAGCACTCAAGAGACCCAGTACTTC

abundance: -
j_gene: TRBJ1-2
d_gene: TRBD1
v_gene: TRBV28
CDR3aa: CASRNLQGGRGGYTF
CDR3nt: TGTGCCAGCAGGAATTTACAGGGGGGAAGGGGTGGCTACACCTTC

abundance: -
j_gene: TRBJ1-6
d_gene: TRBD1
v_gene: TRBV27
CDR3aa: CASSFDDRDYSPLHF
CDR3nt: TGTGCCAGCAGCTTCGACGACAGGGATTATTCACCCCTCCACTTT

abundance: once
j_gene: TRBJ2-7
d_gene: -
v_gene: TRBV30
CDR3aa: CALGAVSYEQYF
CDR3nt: TGTGCCTTGGGAGCAGTCTCCTACGAGCAGTACTTC

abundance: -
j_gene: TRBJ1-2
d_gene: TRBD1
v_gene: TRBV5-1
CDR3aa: CASSSDRANYGYTF
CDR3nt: TGCGCCAGCAGCTCCGACAGGGCAAACTATGGCTACACCTTC

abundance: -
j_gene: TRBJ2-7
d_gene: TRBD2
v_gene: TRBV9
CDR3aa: CASSSGTSGPRSYEQYF
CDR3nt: TGTGCCAGCAGCTCCGGGACTAGCGGACCCCGCTCCTACGAGCAGTACTTC

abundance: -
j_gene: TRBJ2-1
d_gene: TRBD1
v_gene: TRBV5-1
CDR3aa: CASKEGTGTGINEQFF
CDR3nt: TGCGCCAGCAAGGAAGGGACCGGGACAGGGATAAATGAGCAGTTCTTC

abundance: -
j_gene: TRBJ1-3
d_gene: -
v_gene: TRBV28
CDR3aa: CASSLLGVRSGNTIYF
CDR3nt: TGTGCCAGCAGTTTACTAGGGGTTCGGTCTGGAAACACCATATATTTT

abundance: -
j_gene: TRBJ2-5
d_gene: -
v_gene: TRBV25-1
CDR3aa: CASSEPYQETQYF
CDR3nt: TGTGCCAGCAGTGAACCGTACCAAGAGACCCAGTACTTC

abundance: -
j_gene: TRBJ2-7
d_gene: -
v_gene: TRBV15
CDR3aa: CATSRDRGYEAYEQYF
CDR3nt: TGTGCCACCAGCAGAGATAGGGGGTACGAGGCCTACGAGCAGTACTTC

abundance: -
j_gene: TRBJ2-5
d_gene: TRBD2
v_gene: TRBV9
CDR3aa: CASSVGGGPQETQYF
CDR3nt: TGTGCCAGCAGCGTAGGGGGGGGACCTCAAGAGACCCAGTACTTC

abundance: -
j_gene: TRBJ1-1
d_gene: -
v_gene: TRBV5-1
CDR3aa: CASSLGGGENTEAFF
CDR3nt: TGCGCCAGCAGCTTGGGTGGGGGGGAGAACACTGAAGCTTTCTTT

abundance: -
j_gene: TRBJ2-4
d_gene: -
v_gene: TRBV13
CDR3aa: CASSSQSNLEQGNDIQYF
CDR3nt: TGTGCCAGCAGCTCCCAATCTAACTTGGAGCAGGGGAATGACATTCAGTACTTC

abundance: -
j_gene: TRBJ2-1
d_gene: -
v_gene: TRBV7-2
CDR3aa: CASSSRGSYNEQFF
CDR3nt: TGTGCCAGCAGCTCCCGGGGTTCCTACAATGAGCAGTTCTTC

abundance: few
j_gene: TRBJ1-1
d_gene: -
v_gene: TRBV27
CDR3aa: CASRPGAFSGLGEAFF
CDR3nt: TGTGCCAGCAGGCCAGGGGCGTTCTCGGGCCTTGGGGAAGCTTTCTTT

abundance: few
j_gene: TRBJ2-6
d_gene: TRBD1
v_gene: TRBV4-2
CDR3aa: CASSIREGAGANVLTF
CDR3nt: TGTGCCAGCAGTATACGAGAGGGGGCGGGGGCCAACGTCCTGACTTTC

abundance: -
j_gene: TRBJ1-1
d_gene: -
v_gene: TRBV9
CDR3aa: CASSAFMSPGLYTEAFF
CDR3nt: TGTGCCAGCAGCGCATTCATGTCTCCGGGACTGTACACTGAAGCTTTCTTT

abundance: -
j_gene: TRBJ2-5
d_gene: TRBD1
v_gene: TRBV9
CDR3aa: CASSPWGQQETQYF
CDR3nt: TGTGCCAGCAGCCCGTGGGGACAGCAAGAGACCCAGTACTTC

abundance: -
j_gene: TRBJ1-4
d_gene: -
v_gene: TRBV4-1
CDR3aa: CASQPGRGEKLFF
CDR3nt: TGCGCCAGCCAGCCCGGAAGAGGTGAAAAACTGTTTTTT

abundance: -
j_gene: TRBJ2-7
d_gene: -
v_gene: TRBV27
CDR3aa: CASSLSVGGSYEQYF
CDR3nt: TGTGCCAGCAGTTTATCTGTGGGGGGCTCCTACGAGCAGTACTTC

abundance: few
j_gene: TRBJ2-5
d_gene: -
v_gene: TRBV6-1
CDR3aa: CASNEAGVVAQYF
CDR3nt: TGTGCCAGCAATGAGGCCGGGGTCGTTGCCCAGTACTTC

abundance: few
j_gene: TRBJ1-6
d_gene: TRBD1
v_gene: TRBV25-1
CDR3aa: CATTGGIHNSPLHF
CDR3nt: TGTGCCACTACAGGGGGCATCCATAATTCACCCCTCCACTTT

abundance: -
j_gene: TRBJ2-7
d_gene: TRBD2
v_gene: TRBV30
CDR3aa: CAWSVSGTNYEQYF
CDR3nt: TGTGCCTGGAGTGTAAGCGGGACGAACTACGAGCAGTACTTC

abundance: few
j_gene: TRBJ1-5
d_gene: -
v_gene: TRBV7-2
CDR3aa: CASSPPGGRGQPQHF
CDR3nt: TGTGCCAGCAGCCCCCCGGGGGGGAGAGGTCAGCCCCAGCATTTT